The T cell receptor beta chain described here comes from a study of blood T cell repertoires in COVID-19. The CDR3 consists of 13 residues. Germline CDR1 is LNHDA and CDR2 is SQIVND (reference sequence). J lost 0 bases, V lost 6 bases, and 1 base had no gene match. Participants reported their clinical history, and cohort assignment relied on those reports. Clones were read by immunoSEQ multiplex PCR, and TCRdb kept only the in-frame ones, dropping some. The sample has about 390,000 clones, 87% seen once. This chain joins TRBV19 and TRBJ1-2; 7 bases match TRBD1. Sequenced: PBMCs or T cells enriched from blood (not recorded which). The receptor comes from a woman in her fifties or sixties who had recovered from COVID-19. The CDR3 DNA reads TGTGCCAGTAGGGACAGGACTAACTATGGCTACACCTTC. Translating it yields CASRDRTNYGYTF.